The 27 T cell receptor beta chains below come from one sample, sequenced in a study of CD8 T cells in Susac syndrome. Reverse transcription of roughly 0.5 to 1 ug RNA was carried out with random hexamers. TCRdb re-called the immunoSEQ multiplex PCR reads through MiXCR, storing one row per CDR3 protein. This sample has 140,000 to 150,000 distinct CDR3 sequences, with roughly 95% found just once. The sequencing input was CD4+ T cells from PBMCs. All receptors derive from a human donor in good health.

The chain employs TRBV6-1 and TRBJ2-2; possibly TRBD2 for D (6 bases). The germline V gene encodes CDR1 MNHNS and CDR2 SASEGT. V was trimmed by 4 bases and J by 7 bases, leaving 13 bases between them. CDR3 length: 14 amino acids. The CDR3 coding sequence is TGTGCCAGCAGTGCCTCGTCCGGGGGCGGGGAGCTGTTTTTT. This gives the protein CASSASSGGGELFF.

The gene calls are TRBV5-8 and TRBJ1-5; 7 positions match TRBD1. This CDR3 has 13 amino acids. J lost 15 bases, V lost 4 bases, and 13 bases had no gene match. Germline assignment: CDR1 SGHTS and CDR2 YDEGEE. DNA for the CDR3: TGTGCCAGCAGCACCCTCGTTCAGGGGGTAGGGCATTTT. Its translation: CASSTLVQGVGHF.

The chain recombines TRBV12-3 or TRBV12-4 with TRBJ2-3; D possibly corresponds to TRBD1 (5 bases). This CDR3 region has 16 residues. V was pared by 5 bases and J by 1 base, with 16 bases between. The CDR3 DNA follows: TGTGCCAGCAGTCCAGAACACATAGGGGGCACAGATACGCAGTATTTT. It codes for CASSPEHIGGTDTQYF.

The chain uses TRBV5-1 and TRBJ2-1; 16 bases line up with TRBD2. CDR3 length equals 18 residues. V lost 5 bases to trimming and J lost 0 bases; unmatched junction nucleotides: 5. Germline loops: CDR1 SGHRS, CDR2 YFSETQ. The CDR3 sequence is CASRKGLAGGSSYNEQFF. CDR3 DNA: TGCGCCAGCAGGAAGGGACTAGCGGGAGGGAGCTCCTACAATGAGCAGTTCTTC.

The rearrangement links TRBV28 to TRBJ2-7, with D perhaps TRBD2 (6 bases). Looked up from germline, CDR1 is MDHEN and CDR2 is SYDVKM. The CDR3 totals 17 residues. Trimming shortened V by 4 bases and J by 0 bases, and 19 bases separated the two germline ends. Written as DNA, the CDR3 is TGTGCCAGCAGTTCCCGAGGGCGGGGCGGGGCCTCCTACGAGCAGTACTTC. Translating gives CASSSRGRGGASYEQYF. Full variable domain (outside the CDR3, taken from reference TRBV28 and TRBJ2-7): DVKVTQSSRYLVKRTGEKVFLECVQDMDHENMFWYRQDPGLGLRLIYFSYDVKMKEKGDIPEGYSVSREKKERFSLILESASTNQTSMYLCASSSRGRGGASYEQYFGPGTRLTVT.

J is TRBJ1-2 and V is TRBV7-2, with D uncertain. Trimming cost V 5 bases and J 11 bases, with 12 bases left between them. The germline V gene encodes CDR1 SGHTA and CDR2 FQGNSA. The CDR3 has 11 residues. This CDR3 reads CASSPSLAYTF. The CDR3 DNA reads TGTGCCAGCAGCCCCAGTTTGGCGTACACCTTC. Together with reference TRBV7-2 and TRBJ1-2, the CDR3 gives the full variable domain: GAGVSQSPSNKVTEKGKDVELRCDPISGHTALYWYRQSLGQGLEFLIYFQGNSAPDKSGLPSDRFSAERTGGSVSTLTIQRTQQEDSAVYLCASSPSLAYTFGSGTRLTVV.

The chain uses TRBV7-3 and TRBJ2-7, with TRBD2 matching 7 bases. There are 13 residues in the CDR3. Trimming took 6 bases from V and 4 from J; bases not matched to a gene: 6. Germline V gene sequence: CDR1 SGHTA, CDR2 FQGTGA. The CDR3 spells CASSGSGNYEQYF. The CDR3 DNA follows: TGTGCCAGCAGTGGGAGCGGGAATTACGAGCAGTACTTC.

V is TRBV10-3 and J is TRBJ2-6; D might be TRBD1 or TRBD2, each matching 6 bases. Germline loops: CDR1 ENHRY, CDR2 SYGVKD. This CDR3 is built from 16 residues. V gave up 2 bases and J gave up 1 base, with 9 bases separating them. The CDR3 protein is CAISERGASGANVLTF. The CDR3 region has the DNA TGTGCCATCAGTGAGAGGGGGGCTTCTGGGGCCAACGTCCTGACTTTC.

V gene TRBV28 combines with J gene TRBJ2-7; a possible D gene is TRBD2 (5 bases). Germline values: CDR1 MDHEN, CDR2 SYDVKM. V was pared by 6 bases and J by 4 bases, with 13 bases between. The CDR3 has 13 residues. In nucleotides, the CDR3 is TGTGCCAGCAGACGGGAAGGAAGGTACGAGCAGTACTTC. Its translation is CASRREGRYEQYF.

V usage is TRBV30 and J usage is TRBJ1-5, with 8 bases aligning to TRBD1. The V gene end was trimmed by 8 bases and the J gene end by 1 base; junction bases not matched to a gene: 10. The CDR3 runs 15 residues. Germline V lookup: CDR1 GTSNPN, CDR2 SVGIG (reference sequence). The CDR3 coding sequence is TGTGCCCTATCCCGGACAGGGAAAAGCAATCAGCCCCAGCATTTT. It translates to CALSRTGKSNQPQHF.

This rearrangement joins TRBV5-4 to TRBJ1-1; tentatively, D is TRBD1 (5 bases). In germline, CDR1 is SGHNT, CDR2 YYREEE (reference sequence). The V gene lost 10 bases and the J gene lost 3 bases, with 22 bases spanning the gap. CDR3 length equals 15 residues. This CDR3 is CAYWAGWMGDTEAFF. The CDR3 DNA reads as TGTGCCTACTGGGCGGGATGGATGGGGGACACTGAAGCTTTCTTT. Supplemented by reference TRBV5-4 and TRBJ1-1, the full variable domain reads ETGVTQSPTHLIKTRGQQVTLRCSSQSGHNTVSWYQQALGQGPQFIFQYYREEENGRGNFPPRFSGLQFPNYSSELNVNALELDDSALYLCAYWAGWMGDTEAFFGQGTRLTVV.

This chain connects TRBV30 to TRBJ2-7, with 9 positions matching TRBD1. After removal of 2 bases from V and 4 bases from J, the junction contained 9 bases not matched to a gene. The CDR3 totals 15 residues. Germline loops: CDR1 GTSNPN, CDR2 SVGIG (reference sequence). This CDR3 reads CAWSPHGTGRYEQYF. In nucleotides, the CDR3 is TGTGCCTGGAGTCCTCACGGGACAGGGCGGTACGAGCAGTACTTC.

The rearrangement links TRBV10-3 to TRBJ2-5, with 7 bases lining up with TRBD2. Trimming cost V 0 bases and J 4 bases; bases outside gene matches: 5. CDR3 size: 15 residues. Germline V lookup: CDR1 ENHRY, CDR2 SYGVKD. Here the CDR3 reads CAISESTSDRETQYF. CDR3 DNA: TGTGCCATCAGTGAGTCAACTAGCGATAGAGAGACCCAGTACTTC.

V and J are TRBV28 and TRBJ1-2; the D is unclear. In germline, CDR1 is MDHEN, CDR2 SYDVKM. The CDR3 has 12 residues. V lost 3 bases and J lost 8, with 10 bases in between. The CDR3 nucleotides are TGTGCCAGCAGTTTTGAGGTTAGGGGCTACACCTTC. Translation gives CASSFEVRGYTF.

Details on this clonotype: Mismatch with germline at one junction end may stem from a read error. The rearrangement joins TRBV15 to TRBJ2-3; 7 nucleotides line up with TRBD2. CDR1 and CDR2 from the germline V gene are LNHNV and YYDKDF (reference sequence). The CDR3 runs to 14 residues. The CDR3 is CATSPRGSTDTQYF. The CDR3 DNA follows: TGTGCCACCAGCCCGCGCGGGAGCACGGATACGCAGTATTTT. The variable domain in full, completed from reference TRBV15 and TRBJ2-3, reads DAMVIQNPRYQVTQFGKPVTLSCSQTLNHNVMYWYQQKSSQAPKLLFHYYDKDFNNEADTPDNFQSRRPNTSFCFLDIRSPGLGDTAMYLCATSPRGSTDTQYFGPGTRLTVL.

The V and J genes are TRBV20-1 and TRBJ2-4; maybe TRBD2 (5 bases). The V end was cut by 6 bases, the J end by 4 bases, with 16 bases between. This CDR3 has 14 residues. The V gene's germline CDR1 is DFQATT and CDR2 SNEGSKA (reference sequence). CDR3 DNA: TGCAGTGCGACCCCCACGGGGATTAAAAACATTCAGTACTTC. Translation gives CSATPTGIKNIQYF.

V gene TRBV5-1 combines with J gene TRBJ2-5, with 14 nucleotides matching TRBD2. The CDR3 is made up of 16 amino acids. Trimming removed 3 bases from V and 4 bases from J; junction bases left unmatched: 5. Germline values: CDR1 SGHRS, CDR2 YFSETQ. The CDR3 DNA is TGCGCCAGCAGCTCAAGACTAGCGGGAGGGGGAGAGACCCAGTACTTC. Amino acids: CASSSRLAGGGETQYF.

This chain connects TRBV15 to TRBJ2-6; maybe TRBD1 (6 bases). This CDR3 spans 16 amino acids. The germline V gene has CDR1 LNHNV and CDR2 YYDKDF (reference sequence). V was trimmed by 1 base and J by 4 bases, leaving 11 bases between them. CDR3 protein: CATSRVTGSGANVLTF. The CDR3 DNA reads TGTGCCACCAGCAGAGTTACAGGGTCAGGGGCCAACGTCCTGACTTTC.

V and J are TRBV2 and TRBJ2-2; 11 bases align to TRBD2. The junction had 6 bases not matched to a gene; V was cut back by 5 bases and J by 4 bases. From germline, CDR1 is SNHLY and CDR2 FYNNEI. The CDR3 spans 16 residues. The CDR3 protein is CASSFGLAGATGELFF. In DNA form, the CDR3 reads TGTGCCAGCAGTTTCGGACTAGCGGGTGCCACCGGGGAGCTGTTTTTT. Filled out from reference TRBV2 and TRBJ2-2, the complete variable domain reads EPEVTQTPSHQVTQMGQEVILRCVPISNHLYFYWYRQILGQKVEFLVSFYNNEISEKSEIFDDQFSVERPDGSNFTLKIRSTKLEDSAMYFCASSFGLAGATGELFFGEGSRLTVL.

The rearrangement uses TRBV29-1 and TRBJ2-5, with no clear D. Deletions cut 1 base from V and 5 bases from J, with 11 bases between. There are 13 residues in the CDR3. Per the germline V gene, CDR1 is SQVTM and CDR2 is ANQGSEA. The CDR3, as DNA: TGCAGCGTTGAAGTGATTACCGGGGAGACCCAGTACTTC. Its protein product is CSVEVITGETQYF.

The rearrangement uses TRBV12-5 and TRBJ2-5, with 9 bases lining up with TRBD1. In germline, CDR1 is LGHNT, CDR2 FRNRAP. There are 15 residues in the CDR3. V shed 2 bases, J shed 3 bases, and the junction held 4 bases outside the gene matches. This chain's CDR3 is CASGLPGTGKETQYF. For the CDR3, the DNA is TGTGCTAGTGGTTTGCCCGGGACAGGGAAAGAGACCCAGTACTTC.

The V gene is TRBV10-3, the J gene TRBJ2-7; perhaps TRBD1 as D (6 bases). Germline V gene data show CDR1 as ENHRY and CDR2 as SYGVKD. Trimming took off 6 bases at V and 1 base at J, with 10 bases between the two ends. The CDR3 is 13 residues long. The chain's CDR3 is CAIRDRLSYEQYF. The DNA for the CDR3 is TGTGCCATCAGGGACAGACTTTCCTACGAGCAGTACTTC.

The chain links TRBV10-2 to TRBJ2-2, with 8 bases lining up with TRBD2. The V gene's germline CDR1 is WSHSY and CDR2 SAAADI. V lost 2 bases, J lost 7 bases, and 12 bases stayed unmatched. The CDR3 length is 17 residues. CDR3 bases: TGCGCCAGCAGTGAGCCCACGGGACTAGGAATTGTCGGGGAGCTGTTTTTT. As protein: CASSEPTGLGIVGELFF.

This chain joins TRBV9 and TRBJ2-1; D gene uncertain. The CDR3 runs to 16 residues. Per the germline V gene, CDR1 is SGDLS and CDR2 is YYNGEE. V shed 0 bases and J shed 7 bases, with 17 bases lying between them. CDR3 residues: CASSVGPSTAGNEQFF. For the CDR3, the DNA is TGTGCCAGCAGCGTAGGGCCCTCAACGGCCGGTAATGAGCAGTTCTTC.

In DNA, the CDR3 is TGTGCTACGGGGTCGCCGAGCACAGATACGCAGTATTTT. Protein: CATGSPSTDTQYF. The gene calls are TRBV9 and TRBJ2-3; tentative D call: TRBD2 (5 bases). In germline, CDR1 is SGDLS, CDR2 YYNGEE. The CDR3 is made up of 13 amino acids.

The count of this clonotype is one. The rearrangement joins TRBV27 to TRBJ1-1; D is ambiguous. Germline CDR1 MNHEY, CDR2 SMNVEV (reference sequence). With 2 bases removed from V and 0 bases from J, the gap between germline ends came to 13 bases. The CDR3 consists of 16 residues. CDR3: CASSLKEGKMNTEAFF. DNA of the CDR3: TGTGCCAGCAGTTTAAAGGAGGGTAAGATGAACACTGAAGCTTTCTTT.

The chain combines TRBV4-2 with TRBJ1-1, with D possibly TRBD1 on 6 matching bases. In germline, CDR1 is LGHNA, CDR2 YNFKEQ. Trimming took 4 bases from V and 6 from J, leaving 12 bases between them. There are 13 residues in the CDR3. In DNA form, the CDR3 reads TGTGCCAGCAGCCGAGCTCAGGGGTCTGAAGCTTTCTTT. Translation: CASSRAQGSEAFF.